Listed below are T cell receptor beta chains from one sample, sequenced in a study of blood T cell repertoires in COVID-19. TCRdb's copy holds only in-frame clones and misses some; the assay was immunoSEQ multiplex PCR. The data hold around 27,000 clones, with about 80% observed a single time. Sequences were obtained from peripheral blood. All receptors come from a man aged 65 to 85 with active COVID-19. The CDR3 runs from the conserved cysteine through the conserved F or W. A D gene is named only where the DNA matches it firmly.

J: TRBJ2-1
D: NA
V: TRBV9
CDR3: CASSETYNSYNEQFF
DNA: TGTGCCAGCAGCGAGACTTATAACTCCTACAATGAGCAGTTCTTC

J: TRBJ2-4
D: NA
V: TRBV19
CDR3: CASSIEPRAKNIQYF
DNA: TGTGCCAGTAGTATCGAACCCCGGGCCAAAAACATTCAGTACTTC

J: TRBJ1-6
D: NA
V: TRBV28
CDR3: CASNEVGSPLHF
DNA: TGTGCCAGCAATGAGGTCGGGTCACCCCTCCACTTT

J: TRBJ2-5
D: NA
V: TRBV20-1
CDR3: CSADNEETQYF
DNA: TGCAGTGCGGACAATGAAGAGACCCAGTACTTC

J: TRBJ2-7
D: TRBD2
V: TRBV7-2
CDR3: CASSLLRTSLEQYF
DNA: TGTGCCAGCAGCTTATTAAGGACTAGCTTGGAGCAGTACTTC

J: TRBJ2-5
D: TRBD1
V: TRBV2
CDR3: CASSGADRIQETQYF
DNA: TGTGCCAGCAGCGGGGCGGACAGGATACAAGAGACCCAGTACTTC

J: TRBJ2-3
D: TRBD2
V: TRBV29-1
CDR3: CSVETSGADTQYF
DNA: TGCAGCGTTGAAACTAGCGGGGCAGATACGCAGTATTTT

J: TRBJ1-5
D: TRBD1
V: TRBV19
CDR3: CASNTGQNQPQHF
DNA: TGTGCCAGTAATACGGGACAGAATCAGCCCCAGCATTTT

J: TRBJ2-6
D: NA
V: TRBV27
CDR3: CASSEHSSGANVLTF
DNA: TGTGCCAGCAGTGAACACAGCTCTGGGGCCAACGTCCTGACTTTC

J: TRBJ1-5
D: NA
V: TRBV15
CDR3: CATSRGDYSNQPQHF
DNA: TGTGCCACCAGCAGGGGAGATTATAGCAATCAGCCCCAGCATTTT

J: TRBJ1-5
D: NA
V: TRBV2
CDR3: CASSEVGPQHF
DNA: TGTGCCAGCAGTGAGGTCGGGCCCCAGCATTTT

J: TRBJ2-3
D: TRBD2
V: TRBV5-1
CDR3: CASSLGASGAGTDTQYF
DNA: TGCGCCAGCAGCTTGGGGGCTAGCGGGGCCGGGACAGATACGCAGTATTTT

J: TRBJ2-3
D: TRBD2
V: TRBV15
CDR3: CATSPSRQLAGSTDTQYF
DNA: TGTGCCACCAGCCCATCCCGTCAGCTAGCGGGTAGCACAGATACGCAGTATTTT

J: TRBJ1-1
D: NA
V: TRBV12-3/TRBV12-4
CDR3: CASRLQVATEAFF
DNA: TGTGCCAGCAGGTTACAGGTAGCGACGGAAGCTTTCTTT

J: TRBJ2-1
D: TRBD2
V: TRBV6-6
CDR3: CASSYSPSGTGEQFF
DNA: TGTGCCAGCAGTTACTCACCTAGCGGGACGGGTGAGCAGTTCTTC